This TCR beta chain was found in a study of blood T cell repertoires in COVID-19. This clone is a singleton in its sample. Profiled with immunoSEQ multiplex PCR; TCRdb holds only in-frame clones, not every one. The sample shows about 120,000 clones, about 83% of them seen only once. Germline V gives CDR1 SNHLY, CDR2 FYNNEI. J was trimmed by 3 bases and V by 7 bases; bases with no gene match: 4. This CDR3 spans 13 amino acids. The rearrangement uses TRBV2 and TRBJ2-5, with 8 bases identical to TRBD2. The TCR originated in a man aged 80 or over with active or convalescent COVID-19. Sequencing input: peripheral blood. CDR3: CASTKLAEETQYF. DNA for the CDR3: TGTGCCAGCACCAAACTAGCGGAAGAGACCCAGTACTTC.